This TCR beta chain is from a study of shared clonotypes between healthy human individuals (dated by TCRdb to the early 2020s). With respect to the entire study: A few men and a couple of women, aged 18 to 49 years, made up the cohort. For each donor, CD4 naive and CD4 memory were each run on three plates, CD8 naive on two plates, and CD8 memory on one plate. Blood TCR repertoires of roughly five healthy adults were deeply sequenced to estimate repertoire size and the extent of clonotype sharing between individuals. Different laboratories and diverse techniques were used to prepare libraries and sequence TCR repertoires, to increase sequencing depth and limit assay-specific biases. Per donor, leukapheresis produced somewhere between about 0.9 and 9.5 billion PBMCs. The investigation overall reported the following: Because the study included a small number of donors, the genetic and exposure-history diversity represented was limited. Across a handful of donors, approximately 5% of naive CD4, over 3% of naive CD8, under 2.5% of memory CD4, and under 0.45% of memory CD8 clonotypes were shared. Sampling was restricted to blood, and TCR repertoires in tissues likely differ from the TCR repertoires found in blood. Pairwise subsampling led to the expectation that sequencing depth would affect the degree of clonotype sharing among donors. Estimated clonotype richness was generally larger for naive than for memory subsets. Rarefaction of sorted-subset datasets indicated incomplete sequencing despite the large sequencing depth. Compared with non-shared clonotypes, the clonotypes found in all four sorted-subset donors had higher generation probabilities.

A note on this clone: It has no known antigen specificity. Per-base quality was not reported, and no clone a single base away is much larger than it.

The donors were healthy, HIV-negative adults with no recently reported acute infections or vaccinations. Every donor was a Caucasian adult living in Nashville, Tennessee, USA. Magnetic negative selection was used to enrich CD4+ T cells, after which naive cells were positively selected on CD45RA and the negative fraction became the memory subset. After blood collection by leukapheresis, PBMCs were isolated using Ficoll-Histopaque density gradient centrifugation and then cryopreserved in the vapor phase of liquid nitrogen. Analytical flow cytometry was used to check the purity and quantity of each magnetically sorted T cell population. From each sorted fraction, genomic DNA was isolated and quantified by UV absorbance on a Nanodrop 2000c. Using the deep immunoSEQ assay, TCR CDR3 regions were amplified from genomic DNA by multiplex PCR. Genomic DNA extracted from each cell subset was distributed evenly over all wells of several immunoSEQ 96-well plates, and each plate served as one replicate. For sorted subsets, each replicate PCR was loaded with roughly 0.2 ug genomic DNA, equivalent to approximately 33,000 T cell genomes. Purified libraries were measured with a Qubit 3.0 fluorometer, size-checked on a Bioanalyzer 2100, and measured again with the KAPA Library Quantification kit. Every immunoSEQ 96-well plate was sequenced on a dedicated single-read 150-cycle Illumina NextSeq 550 flow cell. Per the original workflow: Because the immunoSEQ output included only junctional sequences and no quality scores, the filtering could not be the same as the filtering used for full-length reads. Sequences were annotated with PyIR, a Python wrapper for IgBLAST v1.9, using IMGT germline references to assign V/J genes and CDR3. Reads were filtered out if the reads had weak V/J assignments (E-value above 1e-6), no CDR3, stop codons, out-of-frame junctions, or ambiguous translated residues. V3J clonotypes were defined as sequences sharing an identical inferred V gene, J gene, and CDR3 amino acid sequence. Percentage overlap between repertoires was computed as shared unique clonotypes divided by the size of the smaller repertoire. Richness of each repertoire was evaluated using RTK rarefaction, the Chao1 estimator, and Recon v2.1 estimates of unobserved clonotypes. OLGA was used to compute generation probabilities for all TCRbeta clonotypes that the gDNA method yielded from a handful of donors. Drawn from immuneACCESS, this table holds only the in-frame rearrangements with V and J called that TCRdb kept. Clones are partly lost; checked studies trace under half to an unresolved V gene and leave the rest unexplained. From that table come the V and J calls and clone size; the DNA was used to work out D and trimming. Counted in this sample were 2.5 million or so clones; more than 80% of them appeared once. The ten most abundant clones make up around 0.14% of the sample.

The clonotype originates from a man aged 18 to 29 in good health. Material for sequencing was naive CD4+ T cells sorted from blood. This specimen's cell subset or site label, per the study, means: CD45RA+ positively selected.

For the CDR3, the sequence is CASSYSDLLTDTQYF. Read as DNA, the sequence is TGTGCCAGCAGTTACTCAGATTTACTCACAGATACGCAGTATTTT. The V and J genes are TRBV6-5 and TRBJ2-3, with no reliable assignment of the D segment. Counted from cysteine to phenylalanine, this CDR3 has 15 amino acids. The sequence is cut down to CDR3 DNA, 45 bases in frame from base 1. CDR1 and CDR2 (MNHEY, SVGAGI) derive from the germline V gene. The junction carries 9 bases between V and J, which are trimmed by 0 bases and 2 bases respectively.